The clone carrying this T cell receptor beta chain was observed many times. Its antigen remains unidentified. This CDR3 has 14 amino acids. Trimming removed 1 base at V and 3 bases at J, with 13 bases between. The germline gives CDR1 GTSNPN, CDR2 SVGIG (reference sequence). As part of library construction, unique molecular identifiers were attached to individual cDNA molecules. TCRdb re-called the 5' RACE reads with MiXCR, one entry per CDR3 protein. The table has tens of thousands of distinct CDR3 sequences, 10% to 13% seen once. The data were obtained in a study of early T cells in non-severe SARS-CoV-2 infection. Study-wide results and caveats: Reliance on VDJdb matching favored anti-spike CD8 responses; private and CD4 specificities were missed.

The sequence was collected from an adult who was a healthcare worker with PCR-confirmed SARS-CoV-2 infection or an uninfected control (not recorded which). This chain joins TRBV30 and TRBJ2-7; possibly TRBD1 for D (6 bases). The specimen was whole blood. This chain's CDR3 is CAWSGDIRIYEQYF. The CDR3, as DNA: TGTGCCTGGAGTGGGGACATACGGATCTACGAGCAGTACTTC.